This T cell receptor beta chain was captured by sequencing in a study of T cells in Graves' hyperthyroidism and ophthalmopathy. Study as a whole: Peripheral blood samples were taken at initial diagnosis, prior to any treatment.

General observations from the study: A model using 13 V-J features told ophthalmopathy apart from stable hyperthyroidism. Most expanded thyroid clonotypes above 0.001 also appeared in blood.

The CDR3 covers 16 residues. CDR1 and CDR2 (germline): SGHVS, FQNEAQ. The ends lost 4 bases at V and 2 bases at J; junction bases unmatched: 4. There are many counts of this clonotype. Antigen: not known. Amplification targeted TCR beta CDR3 regions from RNA transcripts. The HTBI primer set was used in a first-round RT-PCR of the TCR CDR3. TCRdb processed the multiplex PCR reads anew with MiXCR; each CDR3 protein has one entry. In the table there are hundreds of thousands of distinct CDR3 sequences, approximately 15% of which are singletons. Exclusion of patients followed from uncontrolled infection, other autoimmune disease, pregnancy or lactation.

The chain carries TRBV7-8 and TRBJ2-1, with TRBD2 matching 11 bases. The sequenced material came from blood. This clonotype was sampled from a woman aged 18-29 years with Graves' hyperthyroidism. In nucleotides, the CDR3 is TGTGCCAGCAGCTCCCAGGGACTAGCGGCCTACAATGAGCAGTTCTTC. This encodes CASSSQGLAAYNEQFF.